This T cell receptor beta chain was profiled in a study of vaccination effects on CD4 cells after COVID-19. Findings and limits, study-wide: Whether induced by infection or by vaccine, clones showed marked clonal contraction late after vaccination.

Scientists isolated CD4+ T cells after a roughly 9-day culture period ended. Half-medium replacement with IL-2 medium occurred on days 3 and 7. Libraries were prepared by immunoSEQ multiplex PCR; TCRdb keeps only in-frame clonotypes and omits some of them. There are more than 60,000 clones in the sample; just over 70% occur only once, and under 30% lies in the top ten. As concerns this clone: Its antigen is unknown.

Germline CDR1 PRHDT, CDR2 FYEKMQ (reference sequence). The CDR3 consists of 13 residues. Deletions cut 6 bases from V and 5 bases from J, with 10 bases between. This sequence joins TRBV13 and TRBJ2-2, with a possible D match to TRBD2 (6 bases). The clonotype was recovered from a human donor who had a prior SARS-CoV-2 infection. This specimen consisted of CD4+ T cells from PBMCs cultured without peptide, obtained before COVID-19 vaccination. The CDR3 sequence: CASRLRGTGELFF. The CDR3 region has the DNA TGTGCCAGCAGGTTGCGGGGAACCGGGGAGCTGTTTTTT.